The T cell receptor (beta chain) described here comes from a study of CD4 T cells in relation to SARS-CoV-2 and coronaviruses. This clone was counted a single time. Its antigen is not identified. The trim removed 3 bases at V and 8 bases at J, leaving 8 bases unmatched. CDR1 and CDR2 (germline): SQVTM, ANQGSEA. The CDR3 has 14 residues. The protocol was immunoSEQ multiplex PCR, while the TCRdb copy is restricted to in-frame clones and leaves out a portion. This table has 30,000 or so clones, about two thirds appearing once. Before the COVID-19 pandemic, during about 2011-2018, CD4+ T cells were taken from unexposed donors. The cells were cultured for under 13 days before CD4+ T cells were isolated. Cells permitting, SARS-CoV-2 S/N and four cold-coronavirus spikes were tested on unexposed-donor CD4+ T cells.

The specimen sequenced was CD4+ T cells from PBMCs, cultured in vitro. This chain connects TRBV29-1 to TRBJ1-2, with 11 bases identical to TRBD1. The receptor was isolated from a human donor in good health. The chain's CDR3 is CSVDTTRTGGGYTF. The CDR3, as DNA: TGCAGCGTTGATACTACTCGGACAGGGGGCGGCTACACCTTC.